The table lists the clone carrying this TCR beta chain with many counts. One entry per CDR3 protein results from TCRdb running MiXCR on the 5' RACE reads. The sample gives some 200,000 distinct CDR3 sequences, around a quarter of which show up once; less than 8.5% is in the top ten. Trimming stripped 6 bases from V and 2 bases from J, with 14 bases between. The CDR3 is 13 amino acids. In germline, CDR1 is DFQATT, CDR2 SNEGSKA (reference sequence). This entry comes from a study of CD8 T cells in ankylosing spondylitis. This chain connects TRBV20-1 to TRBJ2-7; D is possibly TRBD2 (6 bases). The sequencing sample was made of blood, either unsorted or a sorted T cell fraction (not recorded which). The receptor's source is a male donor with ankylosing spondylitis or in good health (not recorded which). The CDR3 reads CSARGLNAYEQYF. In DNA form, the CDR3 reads TGCAGTGCCCGGGGACTGAATGCCTACGAGCAGTACTTC.